The 15 T cell receptor beta chains given below trace back to one sample, sequenced in a study of Graves' ophthalmopathy and Graves' hyperthyroidism. Researchers took RNA transcripts and amplified TCR beta CDR3 regions from them. HTBI primers were used in a first-round RT-PCR, which preceded a second-round multiplex PCR. TCRdb independently ran MiXCR on the multiplex PCR reads; one entry per CDR3 protein. The profile shows a few hundred thousand distinct CDR3 sequences, roughly 21% of them singletons. Material: peripheral blood. These TCRs come from a woman aged 45 to 65 with Graves' ophthalmopathy.

This clonotype was observed many times. The CDR3, as DNA: TGTGCCAGCAGCGGGGAGGGCCGGGGCTACACCTTC. This gives the protein CASSGEGRGYTF. The gene calls are TRBV11-2 and TRBJ1-2, with unresolved D. With 5 bases removed from V and 8 bases from J, the gap between germline ends came to 12 bases. The CDR3 consists of 12 residues. Germline V gives CDR1 SGHAT, CDR2 FQNNGV.

There are many counts of this clonotype. The chain links TRBV12-3 or TRBV12-4 to TRBJ2-7, with D possibly TRBD1 on 5 matching bases. Deletions cut 2 bases from V and 9 bases from J, with 20 bases between. The CDR3 contains 15 residues. CDR3 loop: CASSLSETALLGQYF. The CDR3 region has the DNA TGTGCCAGCAGTTTAAGTGAGACAGCCCTTTTGGGGCAGTACTTC.

This clonotype was detected many times. This chain joins TRBV13 and TRBJ1-1, with D uncertain. Germline values: CDR1 PRHDT, CDR2 FYEKMQ (reference sequence). The V and J ends lost 6 bases and 1 base respectively, with 12 bases between them. The CDR3 has 14 amino acids. The CDR3 reads CASSESTENTEAFF. CDR3 nucleotides: TGTGCCAGCAGTGAGAGTACTGAGAACACTGAAGCTTTCTTT.

This clonotype was seen at least ten times. The V gene is TRBV7-2, the J gene TRBJ2-3, with 7 nucleotides matching TRBD2. Germline V gene sequence: CDR1 SGHTA, CDR2 FQGNSA. The CDR3 length is 14 residues. J was trimmed by 4 bases and V by 5 bases; bases with no gene match: 6. The CDR3 DNA reads TGTGCCAGCAGCCGGGCGGGAGTTGCAGATACGCAGTATTTT. Translation gives CASSRAGVADTQYF.

The chain has TRBV6-5 and TRBJ2-7; 10 bases agree with TRBD1. Germline lookup yields CDR1 MNHEY and CDR2 SVGAGI. J gave up 6 bases and V 2 bases, and 13 bases lay outside the gene matches. This CDR3 has 17 amino acids. This CDR3 reads CASSYMGQGFRPLEQYF. CDR3 sequence (DNA): TGTGCCAGCAGTTACATGGGACAGGGGTTTAGGCCCCTCGAGCAGTACTTC.

Many counts were recorded for this clonotype. The chain couples TRBV11-2 to TRBJ2-5, with 8 bases aligning to TRBD2. The ends lost 5 bases at V and 5 bases at J; junction bases unmatched: 19. The V gene's germline CDR1 is SGHAT and CDR2 FQNNGV. This CDR3 is built from 18 residues. CDR3: CASSPTKAREEYGETQYF. The CDR3 DNA sequence: TGTGCCAGCAGCCCGACGAAGGCGCGGGAGGAATACGGGGAGACCCAGTACTTC.

Ten or more counts support this clonotype. The rearrangement joins TRBV11-1 to TRBJ2-5; 7 bases map to TRBD2. This CDR3 is built from 13 residues. CDR1 and CDR2 (germline): SGHAT, FQDESV (reference sequence). V gave up 5 bases and J gave up 2 bases; unmatched junction bases: 2. CDR3: CASSVGLQETQYF. CDR3 in DNA: TGTGCCAGCAGCGTGGGACTACAAGAGACCCAGTACTTC.

This chain joins TRBV6-5 and TRBJ1-6; D not certain. With 4 bases removed from V and 10 bases from J, the gap between germline ends came to 14 bases. The V gene's germline CDR1 is MNHEY and CDR2 SVGAGI. The CDR3 is made up of 14 amino acids. CDR3 sequence reads: CASSLKLWSSPLHF. CDR3 in DNA: TGTGCCAGCAGTTTAAAGCTCTGGAGCTCACCCCTCCACTTT.

This clonotype has at least ten counts. The chain uses TRBV30 and TRBJ2-2; 8 nucleotides agree with TRBD1. The V gene end was trimmed by 4 bases and the J gene end by 3 bases; junction bases not matched to a gene: 7. CDR1 GTSNPN and CDR2 SVGIG come from the germline V gene (reference sequence). The CDR3 loop spans 15 amino acids. The CDR3 is CAWIPGTGYTGELFF. In DNA form, the CDR3 reads TGTGCCTGGATCCCCGGGACAGGTTACACCGGGGAGCTGTTTTTT.

This clonotype showed up many times. V is TRBV12-3 or TRBV12-4 and J is TRBJ1-2; D uncertain. V dropped 6 bases and J dropped 8 bases, with 16 bases sitting between them. The CDR3 spans 13 residues. The CDR3 is CASSRGFIRGYTF. CDR3 sequence (DNA): TGTGCCAGCAGCCGGGGATTTATCCGGGGCTACACCTTC.

This clonotype was counted at least ten times. The chain carries TRBV19 and TRBJ1-2, with D possibly TRBD1 on 5 matching bases. Trimming cost V 6 bases and J 2 bases, with 13 bases left between them. Per the germline V gene, CDR1 is LNHDA and CDR2 is SQIVND (reference sequence). The CDR3 spans 14 residues. Written as DNA, the CDR3 is TGTGCCAGTAGCCCCCAGGGAACCAACTATGGCTACACCTTC. Its protein product is CASSPQGTNYGYTF.

This clonotype occurred many times. CDR3 in amino acids: CASKVLAGMNTGELFF. CDR3 bases: TGTGCCAGCAAAGTTCTAGCAGGAATGAACACCGGGGAGCTGTTTTTT. This chain connects TRBV2 to TRBJ2-2, with D maybe TRBD2 (5 bases). This CDR3 has 16 residues. V shed 7 bases and J shed 1 base, with 16 bases lying between them. Looked up from germline, CDR1 is SNHLY and CDR2 is FYNNEI.

The chain uses TRBV15 and TRBJ2-7; no reliable D call. CDR1 and CDR2 from the germline V gene are LNHNV and YYDKDF (reference sequence). There are 15 residues in the CDR3. V lost 2 bases and J lost 3, with 14 bases in between. CDR3 sequence: CATSRWGMADYEQYF. The CDR3 region has the DNA TGTGCCACCAGCAGATGGGGAATGGCTGACTACGAGCAGTACTTC.

This clonotype showed up many times. This rearrangement joins TRBV12-3 or TRBV12-4 to TRBJ1-5; D is possibly TRBD1 (5 bases). V was cut by 7 bases and J by 1 base, with 14 bases left in between. This CDR3 contains 15 residues. DNA of the CDR3: TGTGCCAGCACCCAGGGTCGTTGGAGCAATCAGCCCCAGCATTTT. Amino acid sequence: CASTQGRWSNQPQHF.

This clonotype has a count of ten or more. The V gene is TRBV12-3 or TRBV12-4, the J gene TRBJ2-7, with unresolved D. The V end lost 6 bases, the J end lost 1 base, and 7 bases lay between the germline ends. This CDR3 is 12 amino acids long. The chain's CDR3 is CASSPRSYEQYF. The CDR3 nucleotides are TGTGCCAGCAGCCCACGGTCCTACGAGCAGTACTTC.